This T cell receptor (beta chain) came from a study of blood T cell repertoires in COVID-19. Overall study: Samples of COVID-19 (acute and convalescent) were obtained from the United States, Italy and Spain. From T cells, B-cell-depleted T cells, or PBMCs came the material, which was cDNA or gDNA.

Germline CDR1 and CDR2: MGHRA and YSYEKL. The CDR3 sequence is 15 residues long. V was clipped by 2 bases and J by 6 bases; unmatched bases: 7. Authors' methods: Amplifying reference gene primers gave estimates of nucleated cell counts. The assay was immunoSEQ multiplex PCR, and TCRdb's table has in-frame clones only and misses some. For V, J and clone size, that table is used; D and trimming come from the DNA. Here the sample spans around 300,000 clones, 75% to 90% being singletons. The V gene is TRBV4-1, the J gene TRBJ2-1; 7 bases are a match to TRBD2. Sequences were obtained from peripheral blood. The receptor was isolated from a woman aged 40-49 years with acute or convalescent COVID-19. CDR3 in DNA: TGCGCCAGCAGCCAACCCGCGTGGGGGGGCAATGAGCAGTTCTTC. Its protein product is CASSQPAWGGNEQFF.